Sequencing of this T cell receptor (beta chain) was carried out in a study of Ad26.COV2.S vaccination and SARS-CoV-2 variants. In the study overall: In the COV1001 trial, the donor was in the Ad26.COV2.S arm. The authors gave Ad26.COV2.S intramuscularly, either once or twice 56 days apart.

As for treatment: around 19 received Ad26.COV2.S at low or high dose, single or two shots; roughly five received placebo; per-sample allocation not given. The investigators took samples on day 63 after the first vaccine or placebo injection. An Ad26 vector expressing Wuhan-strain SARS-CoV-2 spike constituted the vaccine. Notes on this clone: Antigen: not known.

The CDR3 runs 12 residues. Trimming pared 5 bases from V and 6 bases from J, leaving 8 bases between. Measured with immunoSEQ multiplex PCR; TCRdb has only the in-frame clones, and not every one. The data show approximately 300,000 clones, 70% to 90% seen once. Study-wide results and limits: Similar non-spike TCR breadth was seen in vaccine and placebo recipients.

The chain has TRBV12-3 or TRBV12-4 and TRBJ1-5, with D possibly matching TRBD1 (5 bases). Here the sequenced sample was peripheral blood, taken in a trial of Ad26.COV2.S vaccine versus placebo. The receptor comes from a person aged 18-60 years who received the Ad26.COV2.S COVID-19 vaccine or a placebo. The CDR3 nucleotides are TGTGCCAGCAGTGGAGGGGTTCAGCCCCAGCATTTT. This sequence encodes CASSGGVQPQHF.